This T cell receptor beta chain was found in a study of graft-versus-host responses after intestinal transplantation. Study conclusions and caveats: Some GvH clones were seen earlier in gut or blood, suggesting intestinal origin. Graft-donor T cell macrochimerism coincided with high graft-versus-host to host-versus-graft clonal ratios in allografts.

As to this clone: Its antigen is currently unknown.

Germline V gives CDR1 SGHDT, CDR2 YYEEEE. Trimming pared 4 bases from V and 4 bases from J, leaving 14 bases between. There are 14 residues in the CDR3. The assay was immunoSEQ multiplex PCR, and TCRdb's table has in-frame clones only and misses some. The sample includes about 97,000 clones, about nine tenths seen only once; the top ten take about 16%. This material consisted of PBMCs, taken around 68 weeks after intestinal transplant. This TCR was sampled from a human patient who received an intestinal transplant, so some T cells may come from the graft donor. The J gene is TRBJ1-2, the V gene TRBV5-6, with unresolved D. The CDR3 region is CASSLGGVIYGYTF. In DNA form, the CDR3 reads TGTGCCAGCAGCCTAGGCGGGGTCATCTATGGCTACACCTTC.